One T cell receptor (beta chain) is described in this entry. Antigen unknown. Amplification by 5'RACE using constant-segment primers produced TCR alpha and TCR beta cDNA libraries that carried sample barcodes and UMIs. TCRdb re-derived calls from the 5' RACE reads in MiXCR, one entry per CDR3 protein. The sample carries about 350,000 distinct CDR3 sequences, around 27% recorded once. There are 14 residues in the CDR3. V gave up 4 bases and J gave up 4 bases, with 15 bases separating them. CDR1 is SGHRS, CDR2 YFSETQ, per germline. The data derive from a study of T-cell memory formation after mild COVID-19. Study-level results: Prior to infection, memory already included some responding clones, suggesting cross-reactive memory joined. Second-wave clones reaching peak frequency on day 37 lacked confirmed SARS-CoV-2 specificity.

The sample taken for sequencing was PBMCs or a T cell subset sorted from them (not recorded which). The sequence was obtained from an adult woman who had mild COVID-19 (a few samples of this study predate the infection). Cell type and time point are not known. The chain combines TRBV5-1 with TRBJ2-7, with D possibly TRBD2 on 5 matching bases. CDR3 loop: CASSPFGIEYEQYF. The DNA for the CDR3 is TGCGCCAGCAGCCCCTTCGGGATTGAGTACGAGCAGTACTTC.